These T cell receptor beta chains were read from a single sample in a study of response to subunit inactivated influenza vaccine. TCRdb ran MiXCR on the RT-PCR reads and lists one entry per CDR3 protein. The sample includes 650,000 or so distinct CDR3 sequences, 12% to 15% of them seen just once. Sequencing was performed on PBMCs from blood, taken approximately 15 days before vaccination. All receptors derive from a man aged 45-60 years who received an inactivated influenza vaccine. The CDR3 runs from the conserved cysteine through the conserved F or W. The order of the fields is V gene, CDR3 protein.

TRBV7-9 | CANSLLGSHGANVLTF
TRBV4-3 | CASSQDLGSNEKLFF
TRBV3-1 | CASSQDLVVPRKEETQYF
TRBV12-3/TRBV12-4 | CASSDYPRDGDEKLFF
TRBV12-3/TRBV12-4 | CASSLASGGWSNQPQHF
TRBV10-1 | CASSDSGLANTGELFF
TRBV4-1 | CASSQDSGGRYGYTF
TRBV14 | CASSQTDRDIAGYTF
TRBV5-1 | CASSSTPGQGYNEQFF
TRBV7-9 | CASRLREGPYEQYF
TRBV5-1 | CASSLVGGPSYNEQFF
TRBV10-3 | CAISEDIAGEKAYEQYF
TRBV28 | CASSLTGTGEQYF
TRBV20-1 | CSAEQGARETQYF
TRBV4-3 | CASSQNYGDRSYEQYF
TRBV4-3 | CASSQAPGGPYEQYF
TRBV29-1 | CSGGQTGELFF
TRBV6-2/TRBV6-3 | CASSYSRGKNQPQHF
TRBV28 | CASHNRGRDTGELFF
TRBV28 | CASSLRIDTHNEQFF
TRBV12-3/TRBV12-4 | CASTRLDSANYGYTF
TRBV5-1 | CASSLVRLAGYMVRNEQFF
TRBV7-9 | CASSFEARTGGYGYTF
TRBV29-1 | CSVEQYSGNTIYF
TRBV20-1 | CSARDSSGGHPSTDTQYF
TRBV5-1 | CASSTGHINEQFF
TRBV9 | CASSVDGVSYEQYF
TRBV6-1 | CASSLALTRGSYNEQFF
TRBV12-3/TRBV12-4 | CASSDYTSGGAAEQFF
TRBV28 | CASSLVNFDNEQFF
TRBV6-5 | CASSYFDRGAYEQYF
TRBV7-9 | CASSPDFNEQFF
TRBV11-2 | CASSLEQGGYLGYTF
TRBV3-1 | CASSQTVSSYNEQFF
TRBV25-1 | CATKSVADTQYF
TRBV5-1 | CASSLDPVPKDYGYTF
TRBV9 | CASSATDNEQFF
TRBV5-1 | CASSLDGPGVQYF
TRBV7-8 | CASSPPGAVREKLFF
TRBV5-1 | CASSSSGIGTDTQYF
TRBV4-2 | CASSQAFGGSGETQYF
TRBV5-5 | CASRPGTSGGDEQFF
TRBV4-3 | CASSQDNFGTEQFF
TRBV30 | CAWSAKTGPSNIQYF
TRBV4-1 | CASSRTDRGTEQFF